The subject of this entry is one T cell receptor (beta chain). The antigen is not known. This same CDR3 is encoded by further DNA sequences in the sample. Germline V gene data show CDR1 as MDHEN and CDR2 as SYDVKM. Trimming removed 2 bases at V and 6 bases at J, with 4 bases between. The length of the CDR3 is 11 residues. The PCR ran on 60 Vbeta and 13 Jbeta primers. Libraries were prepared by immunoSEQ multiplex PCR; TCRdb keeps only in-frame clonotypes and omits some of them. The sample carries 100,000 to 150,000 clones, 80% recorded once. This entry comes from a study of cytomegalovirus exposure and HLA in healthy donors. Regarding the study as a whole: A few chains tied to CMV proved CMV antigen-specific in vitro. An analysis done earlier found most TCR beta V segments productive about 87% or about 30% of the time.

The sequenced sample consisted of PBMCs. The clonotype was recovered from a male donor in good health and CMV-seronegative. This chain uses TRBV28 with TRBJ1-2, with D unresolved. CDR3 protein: CASSLTDGYTF. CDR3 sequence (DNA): TGTGCCAGCAGTTTAACTGATGGCTACACCTTC.